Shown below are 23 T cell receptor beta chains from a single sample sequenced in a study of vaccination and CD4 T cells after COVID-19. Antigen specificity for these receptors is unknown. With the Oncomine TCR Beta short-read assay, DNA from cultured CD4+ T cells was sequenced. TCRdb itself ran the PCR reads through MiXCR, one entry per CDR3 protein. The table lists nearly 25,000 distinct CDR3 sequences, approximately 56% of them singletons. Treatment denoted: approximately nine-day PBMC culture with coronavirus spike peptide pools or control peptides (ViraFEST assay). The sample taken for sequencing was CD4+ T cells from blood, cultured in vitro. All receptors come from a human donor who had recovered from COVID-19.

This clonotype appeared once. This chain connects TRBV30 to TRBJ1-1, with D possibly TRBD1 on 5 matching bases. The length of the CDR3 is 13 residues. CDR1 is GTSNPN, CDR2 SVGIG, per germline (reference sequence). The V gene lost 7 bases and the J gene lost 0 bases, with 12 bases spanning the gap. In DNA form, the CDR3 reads TGTGCCTCCCCGGGACGTTTGAACACTGAAGCTTTCTTT. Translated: CASPGRLNTEAFF.

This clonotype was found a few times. CDR3 bases: TGTGCCAGCAGATACGGGGACAGCTATCAGCCCCAGCATTTT. Translated, it gives CASRYGDSYQPQHF. This sequence joins TRBV6-5 and TRBJ1-5; TRBD1 matches at 7 bases. V was pared by 6 bases and J by 5 bases, with 7 bases of the junction left unmatched. This CDR3 is built from 14 residues. CDR1 and CDR2 (germline): MNHEY, SVGAGI.

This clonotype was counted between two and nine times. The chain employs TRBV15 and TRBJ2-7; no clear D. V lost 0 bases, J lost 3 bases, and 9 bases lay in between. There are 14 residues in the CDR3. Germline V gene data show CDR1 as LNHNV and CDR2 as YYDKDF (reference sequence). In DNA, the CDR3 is TGTGCCACCAGCAGAGATTTAAGCAACTACGAGCAGTACTTC. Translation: CATSRDLSNYEQYF. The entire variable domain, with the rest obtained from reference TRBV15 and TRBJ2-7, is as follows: DAMVIQNPRYQVTQFGKPVTLSCSQTLNHNVMYWYQQKSSQAPKLLFHYYDKDFNNEADTPDNFQSRRPNTSFCFLDIRSPGLGDTAMYLCATSRDLSNYEQYFGPGTRLTVT.

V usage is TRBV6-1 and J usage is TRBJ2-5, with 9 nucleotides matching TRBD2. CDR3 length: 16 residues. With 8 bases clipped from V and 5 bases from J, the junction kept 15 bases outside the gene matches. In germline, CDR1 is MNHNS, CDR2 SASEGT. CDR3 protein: CASLSSGRISGETQYF. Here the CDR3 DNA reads TGTGCCAGCCTCTCGAGCGGGAGGATTTCGGGGGAGACCCAGTACTTC.

The CDR3 sequence: CATSREIAGGGNEQFF. CDR3 nucleotide sequence: TGTGCCACCAGCAGGGAGATAGCGGGAGGGGGCAATGAGCAGTTCTTC. The chain combines TRBV15 with TRBJ2-1; 11 bases align to TRBD2. This CDR3 region has 16 residues. The V and J ends lost 3 bases and 6 bases, in that order; junction bases with no gene match: 7. Germline loops: CDR1 LNHNV, CDR2 YYDKDF (reference sequence).

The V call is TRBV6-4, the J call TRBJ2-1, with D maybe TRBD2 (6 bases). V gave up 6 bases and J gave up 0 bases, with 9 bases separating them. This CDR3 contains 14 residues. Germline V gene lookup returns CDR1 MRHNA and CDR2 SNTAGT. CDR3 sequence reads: CASSRGNSYNEQFF. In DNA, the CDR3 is TGTGCCAGCAGCCGGGGGAACTCCTACAATGAGCAGTTCTTC.

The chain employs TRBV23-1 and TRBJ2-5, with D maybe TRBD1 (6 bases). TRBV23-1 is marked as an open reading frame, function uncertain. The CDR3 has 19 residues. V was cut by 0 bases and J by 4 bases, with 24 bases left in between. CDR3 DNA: TGCGCCAGCAGTCAATCAGGAAGGGGCAACAGGGTCAGAGCAGAGACCCAGTACTTC. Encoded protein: CASSQSGRGNRVRAETQYF.

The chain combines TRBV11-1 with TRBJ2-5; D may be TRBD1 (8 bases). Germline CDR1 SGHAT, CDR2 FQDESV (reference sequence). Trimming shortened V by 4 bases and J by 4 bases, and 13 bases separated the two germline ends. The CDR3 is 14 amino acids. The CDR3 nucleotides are TGTGCCAGCAGCTCGTACAGGGGGGGAGAGACCCAGTACTTC. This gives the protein CASSSYRGGETQYF.

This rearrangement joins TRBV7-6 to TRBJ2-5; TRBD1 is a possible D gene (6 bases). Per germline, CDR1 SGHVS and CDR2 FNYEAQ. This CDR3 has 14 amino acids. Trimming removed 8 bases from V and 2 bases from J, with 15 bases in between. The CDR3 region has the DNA TGTGCCAGCTCGGCCAGGGGTAGGCAAGAGACCCAGTACTTC. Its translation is CASSARGRQETQYF.

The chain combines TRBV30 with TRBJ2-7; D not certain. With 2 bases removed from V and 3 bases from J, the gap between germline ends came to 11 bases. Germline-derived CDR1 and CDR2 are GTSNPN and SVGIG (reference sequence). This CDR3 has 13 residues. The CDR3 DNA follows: TGTGCCTGGAGTAACGGACCGTACTACGAGCAGTACTTC. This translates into CAWSNGPYYEQYF.

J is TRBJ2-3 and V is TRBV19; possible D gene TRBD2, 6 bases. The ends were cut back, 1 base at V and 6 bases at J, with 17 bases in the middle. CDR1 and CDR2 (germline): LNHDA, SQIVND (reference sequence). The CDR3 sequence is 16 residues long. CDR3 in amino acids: CASSIVAAGSGDTQYF. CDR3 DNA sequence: TGTGCCAGTAGTATAGTCGCAGCGGGTTCTGGGGATACGCAGTATTTT.

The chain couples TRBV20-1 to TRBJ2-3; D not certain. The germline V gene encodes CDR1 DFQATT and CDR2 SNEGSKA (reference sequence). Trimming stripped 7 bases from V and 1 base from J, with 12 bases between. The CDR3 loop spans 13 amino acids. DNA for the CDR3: TGCAGTGGGACCCGTGCGGGCACAGATACGCAGTATTTT. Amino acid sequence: CSGTRAGTDTQYF.

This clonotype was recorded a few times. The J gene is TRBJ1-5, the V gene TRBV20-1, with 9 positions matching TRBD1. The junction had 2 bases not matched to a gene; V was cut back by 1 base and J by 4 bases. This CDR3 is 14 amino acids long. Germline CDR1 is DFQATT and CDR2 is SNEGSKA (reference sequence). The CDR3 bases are TGCAGTGCTAGAGTCGGGACAGGGAATCAGCCCCAGCATTTT. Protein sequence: CSARVGTGNQPQHF.

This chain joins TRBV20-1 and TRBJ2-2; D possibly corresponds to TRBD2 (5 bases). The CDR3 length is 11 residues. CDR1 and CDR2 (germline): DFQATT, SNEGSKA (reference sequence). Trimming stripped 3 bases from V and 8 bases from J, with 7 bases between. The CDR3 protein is CSASLAGELFF. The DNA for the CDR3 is TGCAGTGCTAGCCTAGCTGGGGAGCTGTTTTTT.

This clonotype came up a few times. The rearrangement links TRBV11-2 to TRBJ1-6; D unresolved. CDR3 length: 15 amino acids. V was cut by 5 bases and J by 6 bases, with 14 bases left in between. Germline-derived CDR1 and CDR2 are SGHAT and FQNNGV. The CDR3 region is CASSQSGRPNSPLHF. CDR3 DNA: TGTGCCAGCAGCCAAAGCGGACGGCCTAATTCACCCCTCCACTTT.

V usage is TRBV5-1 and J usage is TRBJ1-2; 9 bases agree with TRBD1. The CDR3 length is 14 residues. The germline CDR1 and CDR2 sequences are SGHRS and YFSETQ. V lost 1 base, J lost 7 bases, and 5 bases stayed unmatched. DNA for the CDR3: TGCGCCAGCAGCTTGCGGACAGGGGAGGGTGGCTACACCTTC. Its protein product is CASSLRTGEGGYTF.

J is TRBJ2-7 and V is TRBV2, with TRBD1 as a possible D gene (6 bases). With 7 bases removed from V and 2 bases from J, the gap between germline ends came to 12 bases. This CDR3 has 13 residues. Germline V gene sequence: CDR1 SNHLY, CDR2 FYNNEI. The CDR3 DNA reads TGTGCCAGCACACAGGGAAAAACCTACGAGCAGTACTTC. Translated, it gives CASTQGKTYEQYF.

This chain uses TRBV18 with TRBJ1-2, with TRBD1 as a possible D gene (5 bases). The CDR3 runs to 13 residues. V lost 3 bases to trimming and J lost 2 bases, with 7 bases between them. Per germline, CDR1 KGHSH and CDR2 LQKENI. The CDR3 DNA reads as TGTGCCAGCTCACCGGGGGGGAACTATGGCTACACCTTC. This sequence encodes CASSPGGNYGYTF.

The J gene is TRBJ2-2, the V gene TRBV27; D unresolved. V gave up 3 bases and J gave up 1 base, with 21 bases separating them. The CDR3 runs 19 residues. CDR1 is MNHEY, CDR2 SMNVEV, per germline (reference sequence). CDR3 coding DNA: TGTGCCAGCAGTTTCCGCTTTATCGCCCATGTCCTGAACACCGGGGAGCTGTTTTTT. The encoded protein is CASSFRFIAHVLNTGELFF.

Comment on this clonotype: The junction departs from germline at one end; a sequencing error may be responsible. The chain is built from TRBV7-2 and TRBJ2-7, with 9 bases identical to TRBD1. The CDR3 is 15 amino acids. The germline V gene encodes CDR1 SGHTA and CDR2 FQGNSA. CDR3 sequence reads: CASSFLTGGSDEQYF. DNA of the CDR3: TGTGCCAGCAGCTTCCTTACAGGGGGCTCCGACGAGCAGTACTTC.

The CDR3 DNA follows: TGTGCCAGCAGTTCAAGGCTAAACTATGGCTACACCTTC. This sequence encodes CASSSRLNYGYTF. The chain has TRBV6-5 and TRBJ1-2, with D unresolved. V lost 4 bases and J lost 2, with 8 bases in between. Germline V gives CDR1 MNHEY, CDR2 SVGAGI. This CDR3 comprises 13 residues.

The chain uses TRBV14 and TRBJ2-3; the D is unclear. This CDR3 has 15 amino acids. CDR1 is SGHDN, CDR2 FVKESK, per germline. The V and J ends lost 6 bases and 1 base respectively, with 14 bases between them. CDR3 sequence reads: CASRPPGRRTDTQYF. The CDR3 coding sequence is TGTGCCAGCAGACCCCCGGGCCGACGCACAGATACGCAGTATTTT.

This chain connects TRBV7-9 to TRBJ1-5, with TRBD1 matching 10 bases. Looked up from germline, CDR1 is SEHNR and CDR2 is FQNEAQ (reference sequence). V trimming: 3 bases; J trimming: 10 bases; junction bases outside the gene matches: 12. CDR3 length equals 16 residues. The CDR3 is CASSFYTGTGVQPQHF. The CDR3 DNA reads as TGTGCCAGCAGCTTTTACACCGGGACAGGGGTCCAACCCCAGCATTTT.